This T cell receptor beta chain derives from a study of blood T cell repertoires in COVID-19. Study-wide context: There were acute and convalescent COVID-19 samples, and they came from the United States, Italy and Spain. The analysed material was cDNA or gDNA that came from T cells, B-cell-depleted T cells, or PBMCs.

Measured with immunoSEQ multiplex PCR; TCRdb has only the in-frame clones, and not every one. The data show fewer than 250,000 clones, roughly 86% seen once. Recruited during active infection, patients (from Seattle) were subsequently followed longitudinally. The CDR3 is 15 residues long. Trimming stripped 1 base from V and 0 bases from J, with 7 bases between. CDR1 is SGHNT and CDR2 is YENEEA in the germline V gene. The specimen was peripheral blood. The chain couples TRBV11-3 to TRBJ2-1; no definite D call. This TCR was sampled from a woman older than 75 with COVID-19, enrolled during active disease. The CDR3 DNA sequence: TGTGCCAGCAGCTTAGCAGGAAACTCCTACAATGAGCAGTTCTTC. It encodes CASSLAGNSYNEQFF.